Sequencing of this T cell receptor beta chain was carried out in a study of blood T cell repertoires in COVID-19. TCRdb's table, derived via immunoSEQ multiplex PCR, lists solely in-frame clones and lacks some. The data contain roughly 230,000 clones, 65% to 85% of them seen just once; the ten biggest clones take up around 8.9%. The length of the CDR3 is 21 residues. Germline assignment: CDR1 SGHDN and CDR2 FVKESK. V lost 3 bases to trimming and J lost 2 bases, with 29 bases between them. Sequencing was done on a sample of peripheral blood. This receptor was obtained from a man aged 35 to 55 with active or convalescent COVID-19. The chain uses TRBV14 and TRBJ1-3; D remains ambiguous. The CDR3 bases are TGTGCCAGCAGCCACCCAAACCGAGAGGCCGTTGGTGAAGTCACTGGAAACACCATATATTTT. Its protein is CASSHPNREAVGEVTGNTIYF. Together with reference TRBV14 and TRBJ1-3, the CDR3 gives the full variable domain: EAGVTQFPSHSVIEKGQTVTLRCDPISGHDNLYWYRRVMGKEIKFLLHFVKESKQDESGMPNNRFLAERTGGTYSTLKVQPAELEDSGVYFCASSHPNREAVGEVTGNTIYFGEGSWLTVV.